Following are 11 T cell receptor beta chains from one sample sequenced in a study of T cell responses to AZD1222 COVID-19 vaccine. Profiling relied on immunoSEQ multiplex PCR, and the TCRdb table lists in-frame clones only, not all of them. The repertoire has 130,000 to 150,000 clones, 85% to 95% of them found once; the top ten carry about 2.1%. The sequences come from peripheral blood, collected on day 0 of AZD1222 vaccination. These receptors all come from an adult in good health.

The rearrangement links TRBV15 to TRBJ1-3; TRBD1 is a possible D gene (5 bases). The CDR3 length is 17 residues. The V gene lost 1 base and the J gene lost 0 bases, with 13 bases spanning the gap. Germline-derived CDR1 and CDR2 are LNHNV and YYDKDF (reference sequence). CDR3 DNA: TGTGCCACCAGCAGAGTCCCGATCGGGGGCTCTGGAAACACCATATATTTT. Its translation is CATSRVPIGGSGNTIYF.

This chain connects TRBV5-1 to TRBJ2-2; D ambiguous. V was trimmed by 4 bases and J by 1 base, leaving 8 bases between them. The germline CDR1 and CDR2 sequences are SGHRS and YFSETQ. The CDR3 has 14 amino acids. The CDR3 DNA reads TGCGCCAGCAGCCCGCTCGGGAACACCGGGGAGCTGTTTTTT. Its translation: CASSPLGNTGELFF.

This chain joins TRBV13 and TRBJ2-1, with 10 nucleotides matching TRBD2. The CDR3 sequence is 15 residues long. Germline trimming cut 1 base from V and 8 bases from J; bases unmatched to any gene: 5. Germline CDR1 reads PRHDT; CDR2 reads FYEKMQ (reference sequence). The chain's CDR3 is CASSLEREGLYEQFF. DNA of the CDR3: TGTGCCAGCAGCTTAGAGCGGGAGGGCCTTTATGAGCAGTTCTTC.

The rearrangement uses TRBV6-4 and TRBJ1-1; D gene uncertain. The CDR3 totals 14 residues. The V gene's germline CDR1 is MRHNA and CDR2 SNTAGT. Trimming pared 4 bases from V and 1 base from J, leaving 10 bases between. CDR3 in DNA: TGTGCCAGCAGTGTTACAGAGGAGAACACTGAAGCTTTCTTT. It encodes CASSVTEENTEAFF.

The chain joins TRBV7-8 to TRBJ2-2; the D gene is possibly TRBD1 (5 bases). In germline, CDR1 is SGHVS, CDR2 FQNEAQ. This CDR3 is built from 17 residues. Trimming left V 7 bases short and J 4 bases short, with 22 bases between. The CDR3 nucleotides read TGTGCCAGCACCGGATTAAGGGGTCAAGAGAGCACCGGGGAGCTGTTTTTT. Translation gives CASTGLRGQESTGELFF.

The chain couples TRBV2 to TRBJ2-3; 11 bases line up with TRBD2. V was clipped by 3 bases and J by 2 bases; unmatched bases: 13. Per the germline V gene, CDR1 is SNHLY and CDR2 is FYNNEI. This CDR3 is built from 19 residues. The CDR3 loop reads CASSERLAGGVENTDTQYF. The CDR3, as DNA: TGTGCCAGCAGTGAGCGGCTAGCGGGAGGAGTAGAAAACACAGATACGCAGTATTTT.

This chain links TRBV14 with TRBJ2-7, with D perhaps being TRBD1 or TRBD2 (6 bases each). Trimming removed 4 bases from V and 0 bases from J, with 13 bases in between. The germline V gene encodes CDR1 SGHDN and CDR2 FVKESK. CDR3 size: 15 residues. The CDR3 is CASSLGGTNSYEQYF. CDR3 nucleotide sequence: TGTGCCAGCAGCCTAGGGGGGACGAACTCCTACGAGCAGTACTTC.

This clone is a singleton in its sample. The chain uses TRBV6-5 and TRBJ1-1; D is unclear. Between the trimmed V and J ends, which lost 6 bases and 3 bases, there was a span of 11 bases. The CDR3 length is 13 residues. The germline CDR1 and CDR2 sequences are MNHEY and SVGAGI. CDR3 nucleotides: TGTGCCAGCAGGAAAGGGAAGGACACTGAAGCTTTCTTT. This codes for CASRKGKDTEAFF.

DNA of the CDR3: TGTGCCAGCTCACCAGACAGGGGGGGCGCGGACACTGAAGCTTTCTTT. Encoded protein: CASSPDRGGADTEAFF. V gene TRBV18 combines with J gene TRBJ1-1, with 9 bases lining up with TRBD1. This CDR3 is 16 amino acids long. Germline V CDR1 and CDR2: KGHSH, LQKENI. The J segment lost 3 bases and the V segment lost 2 bases, leaving 7 bases of the junction unmatched.

The rearrangement links TRBV19 to TRBJ2-5; tentatively, D is TRBD1 (5 bases). Germline V CDR1 and CDR2: LNHDA, SQIVND (reference sequence). V was cut by 3 bases and J by 2 bases, with 7 bases left in between. The CDR3 has 13 residues. The CDR3 spells CASSMYRQETQYF. CDR3 sequence (DNA): TGTGCCAGTAGTATGTACAGGCAAGAGACCCAGTACTTC.

The chain is built from TRBV5-6 and TRBJ2-7; a weak D match, TRBD2 (5 bases). This CDR3 contains 17 residues. Germline V gene lookup returns CDR1 SGHDT and CDR2 YYEEEE. Trimming left V 4 bases short and J 0 bases short, with 20 bases between. In DNA form, the CDR3 reads TGTGCCAGCAGCCCCGAGGGTAAGAGCGAATCCTCCTACGAGCAGTACTTC. This gives the protein CASSPEGKSESSYEQYF.